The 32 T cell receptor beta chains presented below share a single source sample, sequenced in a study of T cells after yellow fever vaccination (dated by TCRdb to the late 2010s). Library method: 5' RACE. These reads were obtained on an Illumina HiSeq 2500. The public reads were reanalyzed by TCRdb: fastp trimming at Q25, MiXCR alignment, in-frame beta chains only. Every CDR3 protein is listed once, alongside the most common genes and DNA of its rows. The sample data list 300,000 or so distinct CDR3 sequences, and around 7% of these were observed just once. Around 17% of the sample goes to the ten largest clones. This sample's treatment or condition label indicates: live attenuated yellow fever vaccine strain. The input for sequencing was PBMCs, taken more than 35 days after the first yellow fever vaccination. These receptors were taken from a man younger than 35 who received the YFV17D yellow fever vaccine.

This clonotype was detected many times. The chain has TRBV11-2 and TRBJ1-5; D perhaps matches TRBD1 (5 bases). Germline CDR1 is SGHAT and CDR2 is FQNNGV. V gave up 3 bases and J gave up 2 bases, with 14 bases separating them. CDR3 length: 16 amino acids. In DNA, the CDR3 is TGTGCCAGCAGCTTCTGTGGGGGGATGGGCAATCAGCCCCAGCATTTT. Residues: CASSFCGGMGNQPQHF. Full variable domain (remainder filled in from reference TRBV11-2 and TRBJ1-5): EAGVAQSPRYKIIEKRQSVAFWCNPISGHATLYWYQQILGQGPKLLIQFQNNGVVDDSQLPKDRFSAERLKGVDSTLKIQPAKLEDSAVYLCASSFCGGMGNQPQHFGDGTRLSIL.

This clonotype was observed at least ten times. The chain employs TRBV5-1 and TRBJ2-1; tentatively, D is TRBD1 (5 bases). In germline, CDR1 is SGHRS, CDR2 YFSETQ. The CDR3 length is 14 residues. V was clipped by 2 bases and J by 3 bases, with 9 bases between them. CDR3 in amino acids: CASSFAGNYNEQFF. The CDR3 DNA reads TGCGCCAGCAGCTTCGCAGGGAACTACAATGAGCAGTTCTTC.

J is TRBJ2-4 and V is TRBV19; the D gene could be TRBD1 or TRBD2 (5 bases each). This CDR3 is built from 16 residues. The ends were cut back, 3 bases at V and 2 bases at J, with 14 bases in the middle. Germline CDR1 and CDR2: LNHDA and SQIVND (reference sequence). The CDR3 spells CASSINRWETKNIQYF. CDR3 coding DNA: TGTGCCAGTAGTATCAACAGGTGGGAGACCAAAAACATTCAGTACTTC.

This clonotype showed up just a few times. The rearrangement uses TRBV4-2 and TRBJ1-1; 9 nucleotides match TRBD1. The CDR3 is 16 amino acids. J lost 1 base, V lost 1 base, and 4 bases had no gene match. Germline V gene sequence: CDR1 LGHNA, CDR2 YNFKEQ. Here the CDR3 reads CASSQAVGQGNTEAFF. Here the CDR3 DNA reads TGTGCCAGCAGCCAAGCAGTGGGACAGGGGAACACTGAAGCTTTCTTT.

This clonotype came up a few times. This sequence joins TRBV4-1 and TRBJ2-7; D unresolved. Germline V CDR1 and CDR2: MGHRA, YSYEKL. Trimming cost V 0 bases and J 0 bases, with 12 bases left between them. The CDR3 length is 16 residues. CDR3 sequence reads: CASSQEASSLSYEQYF. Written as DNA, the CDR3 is TGCGCCAGCAGCCAAGAGGCCAGTTCCCTCTCCTACGAGCAGTACTTC.

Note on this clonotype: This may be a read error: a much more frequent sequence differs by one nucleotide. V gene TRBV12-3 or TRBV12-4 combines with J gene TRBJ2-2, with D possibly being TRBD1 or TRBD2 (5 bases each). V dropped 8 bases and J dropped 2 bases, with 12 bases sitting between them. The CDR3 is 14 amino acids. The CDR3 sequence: CASSWDHNTGELFF. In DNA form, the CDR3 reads TGTGCCAGCTCGTGGGACCACAACACCGGGGAGCTGTTTTTT.

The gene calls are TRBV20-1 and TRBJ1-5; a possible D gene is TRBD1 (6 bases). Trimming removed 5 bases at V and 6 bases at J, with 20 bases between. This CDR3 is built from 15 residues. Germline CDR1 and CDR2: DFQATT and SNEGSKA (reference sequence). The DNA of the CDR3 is TGCAGTGCTGTACAGGGAAGGAGTGGTTTTCAGCCCCAGCATTTT. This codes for CSAVQGRSGFQPQHF.

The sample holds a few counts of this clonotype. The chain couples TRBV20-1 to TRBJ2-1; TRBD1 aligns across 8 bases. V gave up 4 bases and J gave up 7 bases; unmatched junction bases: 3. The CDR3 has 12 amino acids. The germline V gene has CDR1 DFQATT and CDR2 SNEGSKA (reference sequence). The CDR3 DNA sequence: TGCAGTGCTACAGGGGGCAGGAATGAGCAGTTCTTC. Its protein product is CSATGGRNEQFF.

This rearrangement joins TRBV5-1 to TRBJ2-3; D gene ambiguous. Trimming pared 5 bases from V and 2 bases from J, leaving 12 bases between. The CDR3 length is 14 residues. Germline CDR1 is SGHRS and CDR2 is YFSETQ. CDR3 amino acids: CASRADPYTDTQYF. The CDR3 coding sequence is TGCGCCAGCAGGGCGGACCCCTACACAGATACGCAGTATTTT.

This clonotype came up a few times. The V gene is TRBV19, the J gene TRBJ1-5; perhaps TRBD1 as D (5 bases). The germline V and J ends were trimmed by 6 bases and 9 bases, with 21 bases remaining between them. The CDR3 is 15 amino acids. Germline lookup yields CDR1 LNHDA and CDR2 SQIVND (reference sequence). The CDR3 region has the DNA TGTGCCAGTAGCCGCCGGGGGGAGGGCCCAGTGCCCCAGCATTTT. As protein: CASSRRGEGPVPQHF. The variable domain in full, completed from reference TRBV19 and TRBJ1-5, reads DGGITQSPKYLFRKEGQNVTLSCEQNLNHDAMYWYRQDPGQGLRLIYYSQIVNDFQKGDIAEGYSVSREKKESFPLTVTSAQKNPTAFYLCASSRRGEGPVPQHFGDGTRLSIL.

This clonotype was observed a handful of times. DNA for the CDR3: TGTGCCAGCAGTTCCGGTGACAGCCTAAAGGGGGGCTACACCTTC. It encodes CASSSGDSLKGGYTF. This chain uses TRBV27 with TRBJ1-2; D is perhaps TRBD1 (5 bases). V lost 4 bases to trimming and J lost 8 bases, with 20 bases between them. The CDR3 spans 15 residues. Germline CDR1 and CDR2: MNHEY and SMNVEV (reference sequence).

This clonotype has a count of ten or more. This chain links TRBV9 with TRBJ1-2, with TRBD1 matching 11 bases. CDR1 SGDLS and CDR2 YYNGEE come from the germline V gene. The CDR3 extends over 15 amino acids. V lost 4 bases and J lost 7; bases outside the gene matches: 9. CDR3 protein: CASSLVGQGAAGYTF. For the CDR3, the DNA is TGTGCCAGCAGCTTAGTTGGACAGGGGGCTGCTGGCTACACCTTC.

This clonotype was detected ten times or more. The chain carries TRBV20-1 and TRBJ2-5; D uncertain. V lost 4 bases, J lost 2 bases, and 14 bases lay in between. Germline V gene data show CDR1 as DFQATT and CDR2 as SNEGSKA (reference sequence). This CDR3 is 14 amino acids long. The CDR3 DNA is TGCAGTGCTAATCCGCCAGTCTGGCAAGAGACCCAGTACTTC. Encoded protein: CSANPPVWQETQYF.

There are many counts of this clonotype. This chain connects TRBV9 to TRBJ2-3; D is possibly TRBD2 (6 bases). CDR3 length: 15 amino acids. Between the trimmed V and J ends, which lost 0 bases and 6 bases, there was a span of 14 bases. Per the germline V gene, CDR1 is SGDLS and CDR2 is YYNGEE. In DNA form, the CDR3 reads TGTGCCAGCAGCGTAGGGGGACTTCAGTTGGATACGCAGTATTTT. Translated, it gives CASSVGGLQLDTQYF. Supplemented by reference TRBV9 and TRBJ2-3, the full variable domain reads DSGVTQTPKHLITATGQRVTLRCSPRSGDLSVYWYQQSLDQGLQFLIQYYNGEERAKGNILERFSAQQFPDLHSELNLSSLELGDSALYFCASSVGGLQLDTQYFGPGTRLTVL.

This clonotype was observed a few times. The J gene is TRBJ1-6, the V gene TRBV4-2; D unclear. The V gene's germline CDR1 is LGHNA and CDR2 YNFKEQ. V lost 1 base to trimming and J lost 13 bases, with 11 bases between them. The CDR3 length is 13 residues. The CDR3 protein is CASSQASGSPLHF. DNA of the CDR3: TGTGCCAGCAGCCAAGCCAGCGGAAGCCCCCTCCACTTT.

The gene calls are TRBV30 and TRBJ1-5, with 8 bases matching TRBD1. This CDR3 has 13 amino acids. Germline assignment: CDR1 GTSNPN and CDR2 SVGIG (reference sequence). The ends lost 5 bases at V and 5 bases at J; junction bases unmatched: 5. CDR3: CAWGGQGYQPQHF. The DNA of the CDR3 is TGTGCCTGGGGCGGACAGGGCTATCAGCCCCAGCATTTT.

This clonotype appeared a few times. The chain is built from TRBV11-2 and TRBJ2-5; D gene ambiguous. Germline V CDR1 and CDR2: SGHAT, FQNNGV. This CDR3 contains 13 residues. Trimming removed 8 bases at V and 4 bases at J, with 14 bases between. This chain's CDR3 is CASRPSSPETQYF. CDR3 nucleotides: TGTGCCAGCCGCCCTTCGTCCCCAGAGACCCAGTACTTC.

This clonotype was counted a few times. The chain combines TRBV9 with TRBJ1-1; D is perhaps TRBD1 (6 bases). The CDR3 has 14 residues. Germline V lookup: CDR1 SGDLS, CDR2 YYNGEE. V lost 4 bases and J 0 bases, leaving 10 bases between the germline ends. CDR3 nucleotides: TGTGCCAGCAGCCCCGGACAGATGAACACTGAAGCTTTCTTT. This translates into CASSPGQMNTEAFF. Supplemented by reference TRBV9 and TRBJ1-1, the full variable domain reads DSGVTQTPKHLITATGQRVTLRCSPRSGDLSVYWYQQSLDQGLQFLIQYYNGEERAKGNILERFSAQQFPDLHSELNLSSLELGDSALYFCASSPGQMNTEAFFGQGTRLTVV.

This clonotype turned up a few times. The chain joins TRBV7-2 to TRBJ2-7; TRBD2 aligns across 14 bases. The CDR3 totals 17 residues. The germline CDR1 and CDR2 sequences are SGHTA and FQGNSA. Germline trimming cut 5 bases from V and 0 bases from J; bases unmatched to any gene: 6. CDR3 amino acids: CASSLTSGGAVSYEQYF. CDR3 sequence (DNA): TGTGCCAGCAGCCTGACTAGCGGGGGGGCGGTCTCCTACGAGCAGTACTTC.

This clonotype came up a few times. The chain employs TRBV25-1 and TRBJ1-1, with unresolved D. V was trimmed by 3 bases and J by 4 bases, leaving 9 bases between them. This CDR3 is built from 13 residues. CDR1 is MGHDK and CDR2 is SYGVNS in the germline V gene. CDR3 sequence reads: CASSDVIGTEAFF. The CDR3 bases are TGTGCCAGCAGTGACGTAATAGGCACTGAAGCTTTCTTT.

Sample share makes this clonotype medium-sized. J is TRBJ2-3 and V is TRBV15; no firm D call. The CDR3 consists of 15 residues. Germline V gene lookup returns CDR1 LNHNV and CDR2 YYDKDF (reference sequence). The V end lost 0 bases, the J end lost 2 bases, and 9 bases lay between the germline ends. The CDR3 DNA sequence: TGTGCCACCAGCAGAGATGGACGCCCCACAGATACGCAGTATTTT. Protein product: CATSRDGRPTDTQYF. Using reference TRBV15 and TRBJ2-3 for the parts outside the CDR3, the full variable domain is DAMVIQNPRYQVTQFGKPVTLSCSQTLNHNVMYWYQQKSSQAPKLLFHYYDKDFNNEADTPDNFQSRRPNTSFCFLDIRSPGLGDTAMYLCATSRDGRPTDTQYFGPGTRLTVL.

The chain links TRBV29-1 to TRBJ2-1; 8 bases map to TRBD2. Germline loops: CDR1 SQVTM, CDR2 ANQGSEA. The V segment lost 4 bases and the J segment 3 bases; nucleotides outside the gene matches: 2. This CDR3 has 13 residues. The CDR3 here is CSVVAGNYNEQFF. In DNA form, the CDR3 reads TGCAGCGTTGTAGCGGGGAACTACAATGAGCAGTTCTTC.

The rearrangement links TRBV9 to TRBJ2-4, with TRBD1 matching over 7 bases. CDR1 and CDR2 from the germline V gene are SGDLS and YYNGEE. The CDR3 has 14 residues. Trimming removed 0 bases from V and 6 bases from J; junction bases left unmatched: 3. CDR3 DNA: TGTGCCAGCAGCGTAGAGGGGGCTGGAAACATTCAGTACTTC. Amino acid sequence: CASSVEGAGNIQYF.

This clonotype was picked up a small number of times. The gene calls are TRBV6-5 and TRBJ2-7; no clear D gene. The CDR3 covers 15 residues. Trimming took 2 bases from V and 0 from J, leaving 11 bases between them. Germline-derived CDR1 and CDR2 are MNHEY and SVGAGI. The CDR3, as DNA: TGTGCCAGCAGTTACAAGGGTCAGAGCTCCTACGAGCAGTACTTC. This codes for CASSYKGQSSYEQYF.

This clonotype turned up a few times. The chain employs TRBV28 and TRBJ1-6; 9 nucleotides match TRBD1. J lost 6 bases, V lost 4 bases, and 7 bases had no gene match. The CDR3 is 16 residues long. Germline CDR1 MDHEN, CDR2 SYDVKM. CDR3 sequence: CASSSTPGQGNSPLHF. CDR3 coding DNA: TGTGCCAGCAGTTCTACTCCGGGACAGGGTAATTCACCCCTCCACTTT.

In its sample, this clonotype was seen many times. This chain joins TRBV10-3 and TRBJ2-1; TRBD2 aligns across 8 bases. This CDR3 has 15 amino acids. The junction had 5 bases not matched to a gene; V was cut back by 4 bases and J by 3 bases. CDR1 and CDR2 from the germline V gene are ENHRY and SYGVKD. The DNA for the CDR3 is TGTGCCATCAGTGCCGTTAGCGGGGACTACAATGAGCAGTTCTTC. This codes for CAISAVSGDYNEQFF.

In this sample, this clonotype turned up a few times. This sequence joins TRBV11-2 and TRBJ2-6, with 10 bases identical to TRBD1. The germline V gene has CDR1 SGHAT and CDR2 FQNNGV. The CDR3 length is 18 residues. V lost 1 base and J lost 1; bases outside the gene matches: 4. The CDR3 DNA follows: TGTGCCAGCAGCTTAGTCCCGGGACAGGGGTCTGGGGCCAACGTCCTGACTTTC. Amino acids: CASSLVPGQGSGANVLTF.

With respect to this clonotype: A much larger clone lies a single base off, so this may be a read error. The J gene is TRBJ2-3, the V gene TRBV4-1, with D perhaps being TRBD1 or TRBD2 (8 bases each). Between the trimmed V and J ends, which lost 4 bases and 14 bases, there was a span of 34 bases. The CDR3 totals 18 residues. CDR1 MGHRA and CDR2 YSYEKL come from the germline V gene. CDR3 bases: TGCGCCAGCAGCCTTCACAGCTACGACAGGGGCACTAGCGGCTCGCGGTATTTT. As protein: CASSLHSYDRGTSGSRYF.

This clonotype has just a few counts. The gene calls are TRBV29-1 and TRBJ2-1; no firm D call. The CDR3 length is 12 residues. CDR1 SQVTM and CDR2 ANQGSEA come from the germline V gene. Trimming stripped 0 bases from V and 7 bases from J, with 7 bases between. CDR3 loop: CSVEDQANEQFF. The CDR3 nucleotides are TGCAGCGTTGAAGATCAAGCTAATGAGCAGTTCTTC.

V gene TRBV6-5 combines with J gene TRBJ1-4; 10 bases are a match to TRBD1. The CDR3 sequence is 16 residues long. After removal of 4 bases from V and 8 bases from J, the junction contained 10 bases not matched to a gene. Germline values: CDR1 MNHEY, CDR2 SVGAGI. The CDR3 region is CASSFFGQGEGEKLFF. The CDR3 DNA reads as TGTGCCAGCAGTTTTTTCGGACAGGGGGAAGGGGAAAAACTGTTTTTT.

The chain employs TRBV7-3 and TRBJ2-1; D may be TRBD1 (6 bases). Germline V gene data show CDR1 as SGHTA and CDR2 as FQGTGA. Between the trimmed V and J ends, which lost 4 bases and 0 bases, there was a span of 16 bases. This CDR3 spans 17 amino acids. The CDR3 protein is CASSSRTTGYSYNEQFF. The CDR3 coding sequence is TGTGCCAGCAGCTCACGTACCACAGGGTACTCCTACAATGAGCAGTTCTTC.

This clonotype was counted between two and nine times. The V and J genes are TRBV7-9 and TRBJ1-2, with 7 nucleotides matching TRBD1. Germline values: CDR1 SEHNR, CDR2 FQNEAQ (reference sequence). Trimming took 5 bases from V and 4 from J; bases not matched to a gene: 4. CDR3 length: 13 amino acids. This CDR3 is CASSPRTGYGYTF. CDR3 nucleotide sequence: TGTGCCAGCAGCCCGAGGACAGGCTATGGCTACACCTTC. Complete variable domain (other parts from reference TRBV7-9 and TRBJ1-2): DTGVSQNPRHKITKRGQNVTFRCDPISEHNRLYWYRQTLGQGPEFLTYFQNEAQLEKSRLLSDRFSAERPKGSFSTLEIQRTEQGDSAMYLCASSPRTGYGYTFGSGTRLTVV.